The TCR beta chain under discussion was sequenced for a study of T cell responses to AZD1222 COVID-19 vaccine. CDR1 LGHDT and CDR2 YNNKEL come from the germline V gene (reference sequence). V gave up 9 bases and J gave up 11 bases, with 11 bases separating them. The CDR3 consists of 9 residues. The table came from immunoSEQ multiplex PCR; TCRdb's copy has only in-frame clones and leaves some out. The sample yields approximately 150,000 clones, 90% to 95% seen once. The source material was peripheral blood, sampled 28 days after the second AZD1222 dose. V usage is TRBV3-1 (or the pseudogene TRBV3-2) and J usage is TRBJ2-7; D possibly uses TRBD1 or TRBD2 (5 bases each). This receptor was taken from an adult who received the AZD1222 COVID-19 vaccine. CDR3 protein: CASRDPEYF. The CDR3 DNA sequence: TGTGCCAGTCGGGACCCAGAGTACTTC.